These 20 T cell receptor beta chains came from one sample sequenced in a study of blood T cell repertoires in COVID-19. The protocol was immunoSEQ multiplex PCR, while the TCRdb copy is restricted to in-frame clones and leaves out a portion. The repertoire holds approximately 300,000 clones, around 83% seen once, with 1% to 1.5% in the top ten. Input material: peripheral blood. These receptors came from a woman between 50 and 59 years old with acute or convalescent COVID-19.

This chain connects TRBV2 to TRBJ1-5; 7 bases are shared with TRBD1. Looked up from germline, CDR1 is SNHLY and CDR2 is FYNNEI. Trimming removed 6 bases from V and 6 bases from J; junction bases left unmatched: 8. The CDR3 loop spans 14 amino acids. CDR3 in amino acids: CASSERDRAQPQHF. The CDR3, as DNA: TGTGCCAGCAGCGAACGTGACAGGGCTCAGCCCCAGCATTTT. Filled out from reference TRBV2 and TRBJ1-5, the complete variable domain reads EPEVTQTPSHQVTQMGQEVILRCVPISNHLYFYWYRQILGQKVEFLVSFYNNEISEKSEIFDDQFSVERPDGSNFTLKIRSTKLEDSAMYFCASSERDRAQPQHFGDGTRLSIL.

The J gene is TRBJ1-5, the V gene TRBV19; D ambiguous. Germline CDR1 is LNHDA and CDR2 is SQIVND (reference sequence). This CDR3 contains 15 residues. V lost 0 bases and J 0 bases, leaving 6 bases between the germline ends. CDR3: CASSIDRYSNQPQHF. In nucleotides, the CDR3 is TGTGCCAGTAGTATAGACAGGTATAGCAATCAGCCCCAGCATTTT. Supplemented by reference TRBV19 and TRBJ1-5, the full variable domain reads DGGITQSPKYLFRKEGQNVTLSCEQNLNHDAMYWYRQDPGQGLRLIYYSQIVNDFQKGDIAEGYSVSREKKESFPLTVTSAQKNPTAFYLCASSIDRYSNQPQHFGDGTRLSIL.

The V call is TRBV5-1, the J call TRBJ1-1, with TRBD1 as a possible D gene (5 bases). The CDR3 loop spans 16 amino acids. The germline V and J ends were trimmed by 2 bases and 1 base, with 15 bases remaining between them. The germline CDR1 and CDR2 sequences are SGHRS and YFSETQ. The CDR3 coding sequence is TGCGCCAGCAGCTTCGTTACAGGAGCAAAGAACACTGAAGCTTTCTTT. This translates into CASSFVTGAKNTEAFF.

The chain uses TRBV27 and TRBJ1-1; D is perhaps TRBD1 (6 bases). CDR3 length: 14 residues. Trimming took off 5 bases at V and 4 bases at J, with 14 bases between the two ends. Germline V gene sequence: CDR1 MNHEY, CDR2 SMNVEV (reference sequence). The CDR3 protein is CASSTTGLGTEAFF. The CDR3 coding sequence is TGTGCCAGCAGTACGACAGGTCTCGGCACTGAAGCTTTCTTT.

V gene TRBV3-1 (or the pseudogene TRBV3-2) combines with J gene TRBJ2-3; D ambiguous. CDR1 LGHDT and CDR2 YNNKEL come from the germline V gene (reference sequence). The V gene lost 2 bases and the J gene lost 4 bases, with 13 bases spanning the gap. CDR3 length: 15 amino acids. This chain's CDR3 is CASSQITAEPDTQYF. In DNA form, the CDR3 reads TGTGCCAGCAGCCAAATAACCGCCGAGCCAGATACGCAGTATTTT.

This clone was observed a handful of times. The V call is TRBV30, the J call TRBJ2-6; unclear D gene. The V gene lost 0 bases and the J gene lost 0 bases, with 12 bases spanning the gap. This CDR3 is 17 amino acids long. Germline V gives CDR1 GTSNPN, CDR2 SVGIG (reference sequence). The CDR3 here is CAWSVSRSSSGANVLTF. The CDR3 DNA is TGTGCCTGGAGTGTAAGCAGGTCCTCCTCTGGGGCCAACGTCCTGACTTTC.

The chain uses TRBV19 and TRBJ1-2; tentatively, D is TRBD1 (6 bases). The CDR3 contains 11 residues. The V gene lost 6 bases and the J gene lost 8 bases, with 10 bases spanning the gap. Germline assignment: CDR1 LNHDA and CDR2 SQIVND (reference sequence). CDR3 DNA sequence: TGTGCCAGTAGCAGACAGGAGGGCTACACCTTC. It is translated as CASSRQEGYTF.

This rearrangement joins TRBV6-6 to TRBJ2-7; 7 bases fit TRBD1. Germline V CDR1 and CDR2: MNHNY, SVGAGI (reference sequence). Germline trimming cut 6 bases from V and 5 bases from J; bases unmatched to any gene: 7. The CDR3 is 13 amino acids. Written as DNA, the CDR3 is TGTGCCAGCAGCCTGACAGGGAGCCACGAGCAGTACGTC. It encodes CASSLTGSHEQYV.

The chain has TRBV21-1 and TRBJ1-5. TRBV21-1 is a pseudogene locus. The CDR3 consists of 15 residues. The CDR3 coding sequence is TGTGCCAGCAGCAATGGAGGGTTAAGCAATCAGCCCCAGCATTTT. Its translation is CASSNGGLSNQPQHF.

The genes are TRBV6-2 or TRBV6-3 and TRBJ2-5; TRBD2 matches at 11 bases. J was trimmed by 5 bases and V by 2 bases; bases with no gene match: 7. The CDR3 contains 16 residues. Germline lookup yields CDR1 MNHEY and CDR2 SVGEGT. The CDR3, as DNA: TGTGCCAGCAGTTACGGTTCTAGCGGGAGGAGTGAGACCCAGTACTTC. This encodes CASSYGSSGRSETQYF.

The sample holds one count of this clone. The V call is TRBV4-2, the J call TRBJ2-4, with 8 nucleotides matching TRBD2. The junction had 4 bases not matched to a gene; V was cut back by 0 bases and J by 6 bases. The CDR3 sequence is 15 residues long. Per the germline V gene, CDR1 is LGHNA and CDR2 is YNFKEQ. For the CDR3, the DNA is TGTGCCAGCAGCCAAGATTTCCTAGCGGGAAACATTCAGTACTTC. This sequence encodes CASSQDFLAGNIQYF.

The V gene is TRBV19, the J gene TRBJ1-4, with TRBD1 matching over 10 bases. This CDR3 contains 15 residues. Germline V CDR1 and CDR2: LNHDA, SQIVND (reference sequence). V lost 1 base to trimming and J lost 8 bases; unmatched junction nucleotides: 4. Written as DNA, the CDR3 is TGTGCCAGTAGTATAGTAGGGACAGGGGTCGAAAAACTGTTTTTT. Amino acids: CASSIVGTGVEKLFF.

V and J are TRBV27 and TRBJ1-1; the D gene is possibly TRBD1 (6 bases). Germline V gene sequence: CDR1 MNHEY, CDR2 SMNVEV (reference sequence). The CDR3 runs 13 residues. Trimming left V 2 bases short and J 3 bases short, with 7 bases between. This CDR3 reads CASSLKGDTEAFF. CDR3 coding DNA: TGTGCCAGCAGTTTAAAGGGGGACACTGAAGCTTTCTTT.

V is TRBV5-4 and J is TRBJ1-6, with D possibly matching TRBD1 (6 bases). Germline CDR1 reads SGHNT; CDR2 reads YYREEE (reference sequence). This CDR3 contains 13 residues. Trimming left V 4 bases short and J 7 bases short, with 9 bases between. The CDR3 sequence: CASSPDRNSPLHF. Here the CDR3 DNA reads TGTGCCAGCAGCCCTGACAGGAATTCACCCCTCCACTTT. Full variable domain (remainder filled in from reference TRBV5-4 and TRBJ1-6): ETGVTQSPTHLIKTRGQQVTLRCSSQSGHNTVSWYQQALGQGPQFIFQYYREEENGRGNFPPRFSGLQFPNYSSELNVNALELDDSALYLCASSPDRNSPLHFGNGTRLTVT.

This clone was detected a few times. The CDR3 DNA follows: TGCAGCGTTGGGGTAGCAGGGGGGGATACGCAGTATTTT. Translation gives CSVGVAGGDTQYF. The chain combines TRBV29-1 with TRBJ2-3, with TRBD1 as a possible D gene (7 bases). Trimming removed 4 bases at V and 6 bases at J, with 14 bases between. The CDR3 contains 13 residues. Germline values: CDR1 SQVTM, CDR2 ANQGSEA.

This chain joins TRBV7-8 and TRBJ2-7; 12 positions agree with TRBD2. Trimming at V came to 8 bases and at J to 3 bases, leaving 5 bases not matched to a gene. The CDR3 is 14 amino acids. Germline-derived CDR1 and CDR2 are SGHVS and FQNEAQ. Here the CDR3 reads CASRMTSGSYEQYF. CDR3 in DNA: TGTGCCAGCCGAATGACTAGCGGGAGCTACGAGCAGTACTTC.

This chain uses TRBV7-2 with TRBJ1-1, with TRBD1 identical over 7 bases. Per the germline V gene, CDR1 is SGHTA and CDR2 is FQGNSA. The CDR3 length is 14 residues. V lost 3 bases and J lost 4; bases outside the gene matches: 5. Here the CDR3 reads CASSLGGDSTEAFF. Written as DNA, the CDR3 is TGTGCCAGCAGCTTGGGCGGGGACAGCACTGAAGCTTTCTTT.

The chain uses TRBV10-3 and TRBJ2-7, with D possibly being TRBD2 (6 bases). The germline gives CDR1 ENHRY, CDR2 SYGVKD. The CDR3 sequence is 14 residues long. V lost 5 bases to trimming and J lost 2 bases, with 13 bases between them. The CDR3 nucleotides are TGTGCCATCAGTAATGTCGGGAGTCCCTACGAGCAGTACTTC. It codes for CAISNVGSPYEQYF.

This clone appeared a few times. J is TRBJ2-7 and V is TRBV6-2 or TRBV6-3, with a possible D match to TRBD1 (5 bases). This CDR3 has 15 amino acids. Trimming left V 2 bases short and J 2 bases short, with 13 bases between. From germline, CDR1 is MNHEY and CDR2 SVGEGT. The CDR3 coding sequence is TGTGCCAGCAGTTACGGGGCAGCTTCTACCTACGAGCAGTACTTC. This translates into CASSYGAASTYEQYF.

The CDR3 spells CASSFDPGTPRYTDTQYF. The CDR3 region has the DNA TGTGCCAGCAGCTTTGACCCTGGGACTCCCAGATACACAGATACGCAGTATTTT. V and J are TRBV7-9 and TRBJ2-3; D might be TRBD2 (6 bases). The CDR3 contains 18 residues. Germline CDR1 and CDR2: SEHNR and FQNEAQ (reference sequence). V was clipped by 3 bases and J by 2 bases, with 21 bases between them.